Shown below are 12 T cell receptor beta chains from a single sample sequenced in a study of blood T cells in healthy people across ages. With a J-beta primer mix and a sample-barcoded 5' primer, a second PCR ran roughly 6 to 12 cycles. MiXCR was run by TCRdb on the 5' RACE reads, yielding one entry per CDR3 protein. The sample holds approximately 800,000 distinct CDR3 sequences, more than 35% seen once. Specimen: blood. The source of these receptors is an elderly man in good health.

This clonotype occurred a few times. The chain combines TRBV29-1 with TRBJ1-1; possibly TRBD1 for D (5 bases). The CDR3 is made up of 14 amino acids. V lost 2 bases, J lost 1 base, and 11 bases lay in between. Germline lookup yields CDR1 SQVTM and CDR2 ANQGSEA. CDR3 protein: CSVELAQGNTEAFF. CDR3 nucleotide sequence: TGCAGCGTTGAACTGGCGCAGGGGAACACTGAAGCTTTCTTT.

This chain connects TRBV5-1 to TRBJ2-3, with D maybe TRBD2 (6 bases). V lost 0 bases and J 0 bases, leaving 11 bases between the germline ends. Germline V gives CDR1 SGHRS, CDR2 YFSETQ. CDR3 length: 16 amino acids. CDR3 DNA: TGCGCCAGCAGCTTGGAGGGAGGCCCTAGCACAGATACGCAGTATTTT. Translating gives CASSLEGGPSTDTQYF.

A few counts support this clonotype. The chain recombines TRBV14 with TRBJ2-1, with 8 bases matching TRBD2. Germline lookup yields CDR1 SGHDN and CDR2 FVKESK. The CDR3 contains 15 residues. V lost 4 bases, J lost 9 bases, and 11 bases stayed unmatched. CDR3: CASSLGGGSGGEQFF. The DNA for the CDR3 is TGTGCCAGCAGCCTAGGAGGAGGAAGCGGGGGTGAGCAGTTCTTC.

This clonotype appeared a few times. CDR3: CASSVVQGAEQYF. The CDR3, as DNA: TGTGCCAGCAGCGTAGTACAGGGGGCCGAGCAGTACTTC. The chain couples TRBV9 to TRBJ2-7; 9 positions agree with TRBD1. This CDR3 is built from 13 residues. Per the germline V gene, CDR1 is SGDLS and CDR2 is YYNGEE. J gave up 6 bases and V 0 bases, and 1 base lay outside the gene matches.

The chain has TRBV7-8 and TRBJ1-2, with D possibly being TRBD1 (5 bases). Germline CDR1 reads SGHVS; CDR2 reads FQNEAQ. The CDR3 is made up of 15 amino acids. Trimming shortened V by 2 bases and J by 2 bases, and 12 bases separated the two germline ends. The CDR3 reads CASSLTVGGNYGYTF. DNA for the CDR3: TGTGCCAGCAGCTTAACTGTCGGGGGGAACTATGGCTACACCTTC.

This clonotype was observed a handful of times. The V gene is TRBV28, the J gene TRBJ2-1; no definite D call. This CDR3 has 13 residues. Germline values: CDR1 MDHEN, CDR2 SYDVKM. Trimming removed 6 bases at V and 5 bases at J, with 11 bases between. The CDR3 DNA follows: TGTGCCAGCAGCCTACGACCAGACAATGAGCAGTTCTTC. It specifies CASSLRPDNEQFF.

The CDR3: CASSLVSAAYEQYF. CDR3 nucleotides: TGTGCCAGCAGCTTAGTAAGTGCTGCCTACGAGCAGTACTTC. The chain combines TRBV7-9 with TRBJ2-7; D gene unclear. Germline CDR1 is SEHNR and CDR2 is FQNEAQ (reference sequence). Trimming left V 1 base short and J 2 bases short, with 9 bases between. The CDR3 is made up of 14 amino acids.

This chain links TRBV29-1 with TRBJ2-1; D gene unclear. Judging by the DNA end, TRBJ2-7 fits better; the J call may be wrong. Germline V gene lookup returns CDR1 SQVTM and CDR2 ANQGSEA. The CDR3 extends over 15 amino acids. The CDR3 DNA reads as TGCAGCGTTGAAACGCGGAAAGGCTCCTACAATGAGCAGTACTTC. This codes for CSVETRKGSYNEQYF.

This chain uses TRBV4-2 with TRBJ2-7, with 8 bases identical to TRBD1. J was trimmed by 5 bases and V by 4 bases; bases with no gene match: 10. The germline V gene encodes CDR1 LGHNA and CDR2 YNFKEQ. CDR3 length: 15 residues. The CDR3 coding sequence is TGTGCCAGCAGCCTTCAGGACAGGGTAGGCCACGAGCAGTACTTC. Residues: CASSLQDRVGHEQYF.

V gene TRBV12-3 or TRBV12-4 combines with J gene TRBJ2-3; D remains unclear. There are 14 residues in the CDR3. The V gene lost 5 bases and the J gene lost 2 bases, with 11 bases spanning the gap. Here the CDR3 DNA reads TGTGCCAGCAGTCCCGACACTTACACAGATACGCAGTATTTT. Protein sequence: CASSPDTYTDTQYF.

The chain recombines TRBV5-1 with TRBJ2-1; D possibly matches TRBD1 or TRBD2 (5 bases each). Germline loops: CDR1 SGHRS, CDR2 YFSETQ. This CDR3 is built from 14 residues. V was cut by 1 base and J by 8 bases, with 13 bases left in between. CDR3 coding DNA: TGCGCCAGCAGCTTGTCTGGGGGAAGGGATGAGCAGTTCTTC. As protein: CASSLSGGRDEQFF.

The gene calls are TRBV10-3 and TRBJ2-1; TRBD1 aligns across 8 bases. The J call is in doubt because the DNA end fits TRBJ2-7 better. The CDR3 runs to 16 residues. The germline V gene has CDR1 ENHRY and CDR2 SYGVKD. CDR3 nucleotide sequence: TGTGCCATCAGTGGGTTAGGACAGGGATCCTACAATGAGCAGTACTTC. Amino acids: CAISGLGQGSYNEQYF.